This T cell receptor beta chain came from a study of blood T cells in healthy people across ages. Concerning this clonotype itself: An end of the junction differs from the germline gene, which may be a read error.

Germline-derived CDR1 and CDR2 are DFQATT and SNEGSKA (reference sequence). This CDR3 contains 17 residues. With a J-beta primer mix and a sample-barcoded 5' primer, a second PCR ran about 7 to 11 cycles. Each cDNA molecule was tagged by a template-switch adaptor that had 12 random nucleotides. TCRdb reprocessed the 5' RACE reads via MiXCR and lists one record per CDR3 protein. This repertoire shows 650,000 to 1,000,000 distinct CDR3 sequences, about 47% found once; its top ten account for over 15%. The rearrangement joins TRBV20-1 to TRBJ2-1, with TRBD2 matching over 12 bases. This clonotype was sampled from a man older than 75 in good health. The sequencing sample was made of blood. CDR3 DNA sequence: TGCGGTGCTAGAGCGCCCGGGACTAGCGGGCGGGTAGAAGAGCAGTTCTTC. This translates into CGARAPGTSGRVEEQFF.